This T cell receptor (beta chain) was recorded in a study of T cell changes during pregnancy in multiple sclerosis. The assay was immunoSEQ multiplex PCR, and TCRdb's table has in-frame clones only and misses some. The repertoire holds tens of thousands of clones, with approximately 92% as singletons. CDR1 MDHEN and CDR2 SYDVKM come from the germline V gene. V lost 5 bases and J 3 bases, leaving 11 bases between the germline ends. CDR3 length equals 13 residues. This sequence was found in a female donor in good health, enrolled as a control in a pregnancy study. This specimen consisted of peripheral blood, obtained in the second trimester of pregnancy. This rearrangement joins TRBV28 to TRBJ2-7; no reliable D call. The CDR3 DNA reads as TGTGCCAGCAGTCGTGGGCCCCACTACGAGCAGTACTTC. Translation gives CASSRGPHYEQYF.